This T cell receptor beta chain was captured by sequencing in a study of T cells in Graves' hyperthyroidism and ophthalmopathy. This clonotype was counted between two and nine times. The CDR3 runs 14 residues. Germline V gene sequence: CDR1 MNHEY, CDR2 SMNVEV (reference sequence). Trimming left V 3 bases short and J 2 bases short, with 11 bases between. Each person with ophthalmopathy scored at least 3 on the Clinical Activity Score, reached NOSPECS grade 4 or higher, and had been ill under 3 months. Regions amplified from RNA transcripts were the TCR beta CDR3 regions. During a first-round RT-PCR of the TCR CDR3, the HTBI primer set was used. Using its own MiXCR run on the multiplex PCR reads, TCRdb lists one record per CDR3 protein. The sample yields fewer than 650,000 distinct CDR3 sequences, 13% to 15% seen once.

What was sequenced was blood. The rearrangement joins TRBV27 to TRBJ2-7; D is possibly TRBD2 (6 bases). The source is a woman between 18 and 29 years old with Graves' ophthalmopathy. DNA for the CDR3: TGTGCCAGCAGTTTGGGGGGAAACGCCTACGAGCAGTACTTC. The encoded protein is CASSLGGNAYEQYF.